These T cell receptor beta chains were read from a single sample in a study of blood T cell repertoires in COVID-19. The data were produced by immunoSEQ multiplex PCR, yet TCRdb's version contains in-frame clones alone and is incomplete. The table has about 140,000 clones, 84% seen once. Sequencing input: PBMCs or T cells enriched from blood (not recorded which). These receptors were taken from a woman aged 45-65 years with acute COVID-19. Both conserved end residues are part of each CDR3. The D gene is left open where the match is weak. The size field is filled for only some rows; it gives once, few, many or a size class.

TRBJ2-1,TRBD2,TRBV5-1,.,CASSLTGGSYNEQFF,TGCGCCAGCAGCTTGACTGGCGGGAGCTACAATGAGCAGTTCTTC
TRBJ2-2,.,TRBV6-1,once,CASSEGLYTGELFF,TGTGCCAGCAGTGAAGGACTTTACACCGGGGAGCTGTTTTTT
TRBJ1-2,TRBD1,TRBV7-9,once,CASSSGQGNGYTF,TGTGCCAGCAGCTCGGGACAGGGGAATGGCTACACCTTC
TRBJ2-1,TRBD2,TRBV7-6,.,CASSPAGGVDNEQFF,TGTGCCAGCAGCCCAGCGGGAGGGGTGGACAATGAGCAGTTCTTC
TRBJ1-2,.,TRBV29-1,once,CSVEDRGEAGGPGYTF,TGCAGCGTTGAAGATCGAGGGGAGGCGGGGGGGCCTGGCTACACCTTC
TRBJ2-1,TRBD2,TRBV7-2,.,CASSFLLAGEQFF,TGTGCCAGCAGCTTTTTGCTAGCGGGGGAGCAGTTCTTC
TRBJ2-7,TRBD1,TRBV4-2,.,CASSQGQGSYEQYF,TGTGCCAGCAGCCAGGGACAGGGGTCATACGAGCAGTACTTC
TRBJ1-1,TRBD1,TRBV6-1,.,CASSEDLSAGGEDTEAFF,TGTGCCAGCAGTGAAGATCTGTCGGCAGGGGGCGAGGACACTGAAGCTTTCTTT
TRBJ1-3,.,TRBV9,.,CASSVKARSGKSSGNTIYF,TGTGCCAGCAGCGTAAAGGCCCGCAGCGGAAAATCCTCTGGAAACACCATATATTTT
TRBJ2-3,.,TRBV7-2,.,CASRTGNTDTQYF,TGTGCCAGCAGGACGGGGAACACAGATACGCAGTATTTT
TRBJ2-2,TRBD2,TRBV7-6,.,CASSSTSGRETGELFF,TGTGCCAGCAGCTCAACTAGCGGGAGAGAAACCGGGGAGCTGTTTTTT
TRBJ1-1,.,TRBV2,.,CASRSWRSTPANTEAFF,TGTGCCAGCAGGTCTTGGCGGTCTACACCAGCGAACACTGAAGCTTTCTTT
TRBJ1-4,.,TRBV7-9,.,CASSLATGATNEKLFF,TGTGCCAGCAGCTTAGCTACGGGGGCAACTAATGAAAAACTGTTTTTT
TRBJ2-7,TRBD2,TRBV5-6,.,CASGLAGSYSYEQYF,TGTGCCAGCGGACTAGCGGGATCCTACTCCTACGAGCAGTACTTC
TRBJ2-5,TRBD2,TRBV2,.,CASSDGGRVTETQYF,TGTGCCAGCAGTGACGGCGGGAGGGTGACAGAGACCCAGTACTTC
TRBJ1-2,.,TRBV6-4,.,CASSPGGGVWYGYTF,TGTGCCAGCAGCCCTGGCGGGGGCGTGTGGTATGGCTACACCTTC
TRBJ1-3,TRBD1,TRBV30,.,CAWRVADRGYISGSTIYF,TGTGCCTGGAGAGTGGCGGACAGGGGTTATATCTCTGGAAGCACCATATATTTT
TRBJ2-1,.,TRBV7-2,once,CASSLAYNEQFF,TGTGCCAGCAGCTTAGCGTATAATGAGCAGTTCTTC
TRBJ2-7,.,TRBV5-6,few,CASSLYGLSYEQYF,TGTGCCAGCAGCTTGTACGGTCTCTCCTACGAGCAGTACTTC
TRBJ2-1,TRBD2,TRBV7-8,.,CATTAGRPYNEQFF,TGTGCCACTACAGCGGGACGACCCTACAATGAGCAGTTCTTC
TRBJ2-7,TRBD2,TRBV6-5,.,CASGIAGVSAEQYF,TGTGCCAGCGGGATAGCGGGAGTAAGTGCCGAGCAGTACTTC
TRBJ1-5,TRBD1,TRBV28,.,CASRENRGGQPQHF,TGTGCCAGCAGGGAAAACAGGGGTGGGCAGCCCCAGCATTTT
TRBJ2-2,.,TRBV7-9,.,CASGSLTYGELFF,TGTGCCAGCGGGAGCTTGACATACGGGGAGCTGTTTTTT
TRBJ1-4,TRBD1,TRBV27,.,CASSYAGTGGEKLFF,TGTGCCAGCAGTTACGCCGGGACAGGGGGCGAAAAACTGTTTTTT
TRBJ1-2,.,TRBV24-1,.,CATSDPSYGYTF,TGTGCCACCAGTGATCCCTCCTATGGCTACACCTTC
TRBJ2-3,TRBD1,TRBV3-1/TRBV3-2,.,CASRDRVDTDTQYF,TGTGCCAGCAGAGACAGGGTAGACACAGATACGCAGTATTTT
TRBJ2-7,.,TRBV7-8,.,CASSLGGRQYF,TGTGCCAGCAGCTTAGGTGGCCGCCAGTACTTC
TRBJ2-7,.,TRBV12-3/TRBV12-4,.,CASIQVGGYEQYF,TGTGCCAGCATCCAGGTCGGTGGCTACGAGCAGTACTTC
TRBJ2-1,.,TRBV19,.,CASSIPPNEQFF,TGTGCCAGTAGTATCCCCCCGAATGAGCAGTTCTTC
TRBJ1-6,TRBD1,TRBV3-1/TRBV3-2,.,CASSRGQGNSPLHF,TGTGCCAGCAGCCGGGGACAGGGTAATTCACCCCTCCACTTT
TRBJ2-1,TRBD1,TRBV29-1,.,CSVFNRGSSYNEQFF,TGCAGCGTTTTTAACAGGGGAAGCTCCTACAATGAGCAGTTCTTC
TRBJ2-1,TRBD2,TRBV3-1/TRBV3-2,.,CASSQVAGVGVNEQFF,TGTGCCAGCAGCCAAGTTGCGGGAGTTGGAGTCAATGAGCAGTTCTTC
TRBJ1-2,TRBD1,TRBV6-5,.,CASRPGQGRNYGYTF,TGTGCCAGCAGACCGGGACAGGGTAGAAACTATGGCTACACCTTC
TRBJ2-1,.,TRBV13,.,CASSQITRYNEQFF,TGTGCCAGCAGCCAGATCACTAGATACAATGAGCAGTTCTTC
TRBJ2-3,.,TRBV5-4,once,CASSSRVGTDTQYF,TGTGCCAGCAGCTCGCGGGTAGGCACAGATACGCAGTATTTT
TRBJ1-2,TRBD1,TRBV7-3,.,CASSSRTGDGYTF,TGTGCCAGCAGCTCCAGGACAGGGGATGGCTACACCTTC
TRBJ2-3,.,TRBV4-1,.,CASSQDSSAARNTQYF,TGCGCCAGCAGCCAAGATTCAAGCGCAGCTCGGAATACGCAGTATTTT
TRBJ2-3,TRBD1,TRBV24-1,.,CATSDSTTGGGWDTQYF,TGTGCCACCAGTGATTCAACTACAGGGGGCGGGTGGGATACGCAGTATTTT
TRBJ2-3,TRBD2,TRBV3-1/TRBV3-2,.,CASSSRTGGTDTQYF,TGTGCCAGCAGCTCCCGGACCGGGGGGACAGATACGCAGTATTTT
TRBJ2-1,TRBD2,TRBV27,.,CASSLRTSGGRDEQFF,TGTGCCAGCAGTTTACGGACTAGCGGGGGCCGCGATGAGCAGTTCTTC
TRBJ2-1,.,TRBV9,.,CASSVGGNLYNEQFF,TGTGCCAGCAGCGTAGGCGGGAATCTCTACAATGAGCAGTTCTTC
TRBJ2-7,.,TRBV9,.,CASSVEAAAYEQYF,TGTGCCAGCAGCGTAGAAGCGGCGGCCTACGAGCAGTACTTC
TRBJ1-5,.,TRBV10-2,.,CASSGLLTGSPQHF,TGCGCCAGCAGTGGACTCCTTACAGGGTCGCCCCAGCATTTT
TRBJ2-3,.,TRBV5-6,.,CATRHAVIADTQYF,TGTGCCACCCGTCATGCGGTAATTGCAGATACGCAGTATTTT
TRBJ1-3,.,TRBV4-3,.,CASSQDRAGDSGNTIYF,TGCGCCAGCAGCCAAGATCGAGCAGGCGACTCTGGAAACACCATATATTTT
TRBJ1-2,.,TRBV6-1,.,CASSEEMGRYGYTF,TGTGCCAGCAGTGAAGAGATGGGCCGCTATGGCTACACCTTC
TRBJ2-5,.,TRBV10-3,.,CAIPSLEWETQYF,TGTGCCATCCCCTCATTAGAGTGGGAGACCCAGTACTTC
TRBJ2-5,.,TRBV5-1,.,CASSLEGGGQETQYF,TGCGCCAGCAGCTTGGAGGGGGGAGGGCAAGAGACCCAGTACTTC
TRBJ2-3,TRBD2,TRBV5-6,.,CASSLREGRDTQYF,TGTGCCAGCAGCTTGAGGGAGGGACGAGATACGCAGTATTTT
TRBJ2-2,TRBD2,TRBV7-8,.,CASSPGTSGFTGELFF,TGTGCCAGCAGCCCGGGGACTAGCGGGTTCACCGGGGAGCTGTTTTTT
TRBJ1-2,.,TRBV11-2,few,CASSLEGARSYTF,TGTGCCAGCAGCTTAGAGGGGGCGCGGAGCTACACCTTC
TRBJ1-1,.,TRBV7-8,.,CASSLEQGNTEAFF,TGTGCCAGCAGCTTAGAGCAGGGGAACACTGAAGCTTTCTTT
TRBJ2-7,.,TRBV6-4,.,CASSEQDDRETFYEQYF,TGTGCCAGCAGTGAACAGGATGACAGAGAAACTTTCTACGAGCAGTACTTC
TRBJ1-1,.,TRBV7-6,.,CASSLGRGGDTEAFF,TGTGCCAGCAGCTTAGGGAGGGGTGGGGACACTGAAGCTTTCTTT
TRBJ2-5,.,TRBV9,.,CASSGGEKETQYF,TGTGCCAGCAGCGGGGGGGAGAAAGAGACCCAGTACTTC
TRBJ1-1,.,TRBV30,few,CAWSVYREAFF,TGTGCCTGGAGTGTATACAGGGAAGCTTTCTTT
TRBJ2-4,TRBD2,TRBV19,.,CAPAGLAGSKNIQYF,TGTGCCCCTGCGGGTCTAGCGGGGTCAAAAAACATTCAGTACTTC
TRBJ2-2,.,TRBV3-1/TRBV3-2,.,CASSPVTRATGELFF,TGTGCCAGCAGCCCAGTGACTAGGGCCACCGGGGAGCTGTTTTTT
TRBJ2-3,TRBD2,TRBV5-1,few,CASSLAGDTSGRGSGTQYF,TGCGCCAGCAGCTTGGCCGGGGACACTAGCGGGAGGGGCTCCGGTACGCAGTATTTT